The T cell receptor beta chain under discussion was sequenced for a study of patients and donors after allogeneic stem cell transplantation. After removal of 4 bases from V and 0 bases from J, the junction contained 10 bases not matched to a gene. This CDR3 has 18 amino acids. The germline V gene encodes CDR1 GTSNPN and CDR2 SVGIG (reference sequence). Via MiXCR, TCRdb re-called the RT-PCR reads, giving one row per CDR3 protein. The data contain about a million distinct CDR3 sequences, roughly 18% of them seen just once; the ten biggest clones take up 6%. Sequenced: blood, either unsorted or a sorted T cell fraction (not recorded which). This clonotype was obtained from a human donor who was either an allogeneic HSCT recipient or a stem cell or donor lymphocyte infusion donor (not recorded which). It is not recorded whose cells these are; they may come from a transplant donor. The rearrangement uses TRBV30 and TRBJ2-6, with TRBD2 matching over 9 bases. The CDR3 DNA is TGTGCCTGGAACGGCATAGCGGGAGAAAGCTCTGGGGCCAACGTCCTGACTTTC. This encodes CAWNGIAGESSGANVLTF. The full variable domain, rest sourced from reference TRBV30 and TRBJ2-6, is SQTIHQWPATLVQPVGSPLSLECTVEGTSNPNLYWYRQAAGRGLQLLFYSVGIGQISSEVPQNLSASRPQDRQFILSSKKLLLSDSGFYLCAWNGIAGESSGANVLTFGAGSRLTVL.